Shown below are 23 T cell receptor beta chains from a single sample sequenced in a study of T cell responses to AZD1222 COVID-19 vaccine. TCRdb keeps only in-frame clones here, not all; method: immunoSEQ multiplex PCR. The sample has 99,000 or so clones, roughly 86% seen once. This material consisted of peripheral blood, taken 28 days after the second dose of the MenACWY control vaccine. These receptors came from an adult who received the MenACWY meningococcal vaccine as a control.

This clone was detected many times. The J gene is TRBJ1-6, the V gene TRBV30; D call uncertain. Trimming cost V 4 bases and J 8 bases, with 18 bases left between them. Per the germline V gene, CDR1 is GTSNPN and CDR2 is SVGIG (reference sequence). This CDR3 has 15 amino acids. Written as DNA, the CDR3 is TGTGCCTGGAACCCGGGCCTCAGGAGGGATTCACCCCTCCACTTT. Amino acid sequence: CAWNPGLRRDSPLHF. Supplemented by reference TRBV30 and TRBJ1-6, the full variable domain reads SQTIHQWPATLVQPVGSPLSLECTVEGTSNPNLYWYRQAAGRGLQLLFYSVGIGQISSEVPQNLSASRPQDRQFILSSKKLLLSDSGFYLCAWNPGLRRDSPLHFGNGTRLTVT.

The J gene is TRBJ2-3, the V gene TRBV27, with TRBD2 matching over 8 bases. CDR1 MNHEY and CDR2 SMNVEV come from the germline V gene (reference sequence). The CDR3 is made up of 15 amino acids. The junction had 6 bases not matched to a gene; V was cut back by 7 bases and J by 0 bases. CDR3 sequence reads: CASIQRGLSTDTQYF. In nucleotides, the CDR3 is TGTGCCAGCATACAGCGGGGGCTCAGCACAGATACGCAGTATTTT.

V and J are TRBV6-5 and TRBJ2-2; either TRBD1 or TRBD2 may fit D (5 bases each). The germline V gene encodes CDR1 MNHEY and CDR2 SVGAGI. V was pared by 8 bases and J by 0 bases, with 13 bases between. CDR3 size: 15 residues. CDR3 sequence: CASRGSLTNTGELFF. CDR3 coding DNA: TGTGCCAGCCGGGGCTCCCTGACGAACACCGGGGAGCTGTTTTTT.

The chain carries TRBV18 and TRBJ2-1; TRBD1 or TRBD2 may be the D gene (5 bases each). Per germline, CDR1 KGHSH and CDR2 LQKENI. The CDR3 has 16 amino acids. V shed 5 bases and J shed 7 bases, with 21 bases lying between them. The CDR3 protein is CASSASRDPPRNEQFF. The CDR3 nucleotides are TGTGCCAGCTCAGCTTCCCGGGACCCTCCCCGGAATGAGCAGTTCTTC.

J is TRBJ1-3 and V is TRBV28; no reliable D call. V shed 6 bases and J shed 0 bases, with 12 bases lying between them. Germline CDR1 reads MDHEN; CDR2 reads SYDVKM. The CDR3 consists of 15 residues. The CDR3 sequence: CASRNGRSSGNTIYF. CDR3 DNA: TGTGCCAGCAGGAACGGACGCAGCTCTGGAAACACCATATATTTT. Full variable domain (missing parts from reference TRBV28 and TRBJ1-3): DVKVTQSSRYLVKRTGEKVFLECVQDMDHENMFWYRQDPGLGLRLIYFSYDVKMKEKGDIPEGYSVSREKKERFSLILESASTNQTSMYLCASRNGRSSGNTIYFGEGSWLTVV.

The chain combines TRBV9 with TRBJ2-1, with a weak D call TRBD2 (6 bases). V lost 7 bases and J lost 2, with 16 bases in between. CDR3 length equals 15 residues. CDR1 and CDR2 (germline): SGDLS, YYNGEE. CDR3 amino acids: CASGAGRSPYNEQFF. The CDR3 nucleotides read TGTGCCAGCGGGGCGGGGCGAAGCCCCTACAATGAGCAGTTCTTC.

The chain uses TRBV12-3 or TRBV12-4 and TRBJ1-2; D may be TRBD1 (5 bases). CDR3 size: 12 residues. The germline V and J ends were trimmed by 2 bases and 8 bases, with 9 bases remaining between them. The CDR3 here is CASSLTGDGYTF. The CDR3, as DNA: TGTGCCAGCAGTTTAACCGGGGACGGCTACACCTTC.

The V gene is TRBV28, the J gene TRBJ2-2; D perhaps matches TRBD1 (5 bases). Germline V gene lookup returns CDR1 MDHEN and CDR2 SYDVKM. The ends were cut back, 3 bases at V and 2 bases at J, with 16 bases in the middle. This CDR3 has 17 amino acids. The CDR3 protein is CASSFPSDSINTGELFF. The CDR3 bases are TGTGCCAGCAGTTTCCCCTCCGACAGTATTAACACCGGGGAGCTGTTTTTT. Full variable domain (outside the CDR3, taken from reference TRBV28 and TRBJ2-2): DVKVTQSSRYLVKRTGEKVFLECVQDMDHENMFWYRQDPGLGLRLIYFSYDVKMKEKGDIPEGYSVSREKKERFSLILESASTNQTSMYLCASSFPSDSINTGELFFGEGSRLTVL.

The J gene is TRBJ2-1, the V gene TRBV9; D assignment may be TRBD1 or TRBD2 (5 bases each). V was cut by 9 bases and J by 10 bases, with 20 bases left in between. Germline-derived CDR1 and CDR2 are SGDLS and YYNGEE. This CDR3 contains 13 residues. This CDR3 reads CATGPAPGLEQFF. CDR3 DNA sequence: TGTGCCACAGGGCCGGCCCCGGGGCTGGAGCAGTTCTTC.

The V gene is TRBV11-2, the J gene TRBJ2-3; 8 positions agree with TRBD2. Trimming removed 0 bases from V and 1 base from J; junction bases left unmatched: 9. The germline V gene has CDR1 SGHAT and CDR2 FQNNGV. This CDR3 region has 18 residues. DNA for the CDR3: TGTGCCAGCAGCTTAGATTATCGCAGCGGGGGAGGCACAGATACGCAGTATTTT. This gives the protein CASSLDYRSGGGTDTQYF.

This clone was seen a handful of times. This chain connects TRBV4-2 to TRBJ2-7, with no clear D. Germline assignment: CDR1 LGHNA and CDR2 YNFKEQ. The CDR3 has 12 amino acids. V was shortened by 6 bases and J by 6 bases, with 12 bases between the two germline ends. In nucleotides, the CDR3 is TGTGCCAGCAGGAGACGACGAGGCGAGCAGTACTTC. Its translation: CASRRRRGEQYF.

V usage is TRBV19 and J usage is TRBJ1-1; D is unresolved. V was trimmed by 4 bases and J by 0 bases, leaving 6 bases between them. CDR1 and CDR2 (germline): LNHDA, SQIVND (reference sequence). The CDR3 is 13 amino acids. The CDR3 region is CASSNQVNTEAFF. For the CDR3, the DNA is TGTGCCAGTAGTAACCAGGTGAACACTGAAGCTTTCTTT.

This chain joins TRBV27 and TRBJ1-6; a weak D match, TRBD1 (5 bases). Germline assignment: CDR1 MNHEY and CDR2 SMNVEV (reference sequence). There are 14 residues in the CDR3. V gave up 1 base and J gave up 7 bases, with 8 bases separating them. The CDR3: CASSLWGGNSPLHF. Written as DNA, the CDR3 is TGTGCCAGCAGTTTATGGGGGGGAAATTCACCCCTCCACTTT.

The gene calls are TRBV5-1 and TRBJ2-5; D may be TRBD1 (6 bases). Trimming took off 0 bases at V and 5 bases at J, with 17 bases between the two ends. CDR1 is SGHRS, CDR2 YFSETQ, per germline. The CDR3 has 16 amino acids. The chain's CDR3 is CASSLGTGSVLETQYF. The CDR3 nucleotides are TGCGCCAGCAGCTTGGGAACAGGGTCGGTTCTCGAGACCCAGTACTTC.

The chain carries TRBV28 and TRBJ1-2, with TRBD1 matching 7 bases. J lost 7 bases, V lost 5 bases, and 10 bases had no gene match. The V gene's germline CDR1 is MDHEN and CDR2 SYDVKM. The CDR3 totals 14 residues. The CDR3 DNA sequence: TGTGCCAGCAGTGAGACAGGGTTCATTCTTGGCTACACCTTC. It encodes CASSETGFILGYTF.

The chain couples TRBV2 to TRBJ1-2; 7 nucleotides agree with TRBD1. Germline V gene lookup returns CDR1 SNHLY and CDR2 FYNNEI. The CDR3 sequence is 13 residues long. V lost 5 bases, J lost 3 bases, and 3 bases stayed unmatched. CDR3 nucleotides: TGTGCCAGCAGTACCGACAGGGACTATGGCTACACCTTC. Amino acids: CASSTDRDYGYTF.

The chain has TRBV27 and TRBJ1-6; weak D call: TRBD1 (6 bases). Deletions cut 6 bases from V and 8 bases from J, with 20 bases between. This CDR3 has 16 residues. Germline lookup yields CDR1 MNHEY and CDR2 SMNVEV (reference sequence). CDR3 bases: TGTGCCAGCAGAGACGTGAAAACAGGGAGGGATTCACCCCTCCACTTT. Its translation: CASRDVKTGRDSPLHF.

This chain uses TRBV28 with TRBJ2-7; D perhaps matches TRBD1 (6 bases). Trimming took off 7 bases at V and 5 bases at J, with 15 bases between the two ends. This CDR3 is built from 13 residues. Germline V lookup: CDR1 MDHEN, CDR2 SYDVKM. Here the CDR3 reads CASNTGTRDEQYF. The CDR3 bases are TGTGCCAGCAATACCGGGACAAGGGACGAGCAGTACTTC.

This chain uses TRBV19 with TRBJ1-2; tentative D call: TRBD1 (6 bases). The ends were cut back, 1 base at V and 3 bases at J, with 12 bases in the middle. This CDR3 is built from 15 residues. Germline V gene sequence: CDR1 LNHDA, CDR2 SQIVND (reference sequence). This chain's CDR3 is CASSIGGGRHYGYTF. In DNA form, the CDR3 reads TGTGCCAGTAGTATAGGAGGGGGTCGTCACTATGGCTACACCTTC. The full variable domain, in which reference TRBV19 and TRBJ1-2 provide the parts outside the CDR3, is DGGITQSPKYLFRKEGQNVTLSCEQNLNHDAMYWYRQDPGQGLRLIYYSQIVNDFQKGDIAEGYSVSREKKESFPLTVTSAQKNPTAFYLCASSIGGGRHYGYTFGSGTRLTVV.

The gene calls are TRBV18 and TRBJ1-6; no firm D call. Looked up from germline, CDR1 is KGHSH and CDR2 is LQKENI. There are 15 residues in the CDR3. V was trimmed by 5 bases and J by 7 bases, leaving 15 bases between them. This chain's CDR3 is CASSSWTRENSPLHF. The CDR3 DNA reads TGTGCCAGCTCATCTTGGACTAGAGAAAATTCACCCCTCCACTTT. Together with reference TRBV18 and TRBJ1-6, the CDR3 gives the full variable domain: NAGVMQNPRHLVRRRGQEARLRCSPMKGHSHVYWYRQLPEEGLKFMVYLQKENIIDESGMPKERFSAEFPKEGPSILRIQQVVRGDSAAYFCASSSWTRENSPLHFGNGTRLTVT.

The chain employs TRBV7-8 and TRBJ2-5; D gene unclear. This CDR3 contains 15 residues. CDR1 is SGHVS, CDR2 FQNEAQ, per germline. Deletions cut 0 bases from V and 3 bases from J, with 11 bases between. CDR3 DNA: TGTGCCAGCAGCTTAGCGCACAGCCGAAAAGAGACCCAGTACTTC. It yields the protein CASSLAHSRKETQYF.

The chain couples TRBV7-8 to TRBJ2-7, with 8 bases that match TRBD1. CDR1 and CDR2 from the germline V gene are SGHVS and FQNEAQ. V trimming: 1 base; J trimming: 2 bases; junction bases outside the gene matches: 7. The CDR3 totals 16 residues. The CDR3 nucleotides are TGTGCCAGCAGCTTAGGGCAGGGGGCGCTGACCTACGAGCAGTACTTC. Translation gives CASSLGQGALTYEQYF.

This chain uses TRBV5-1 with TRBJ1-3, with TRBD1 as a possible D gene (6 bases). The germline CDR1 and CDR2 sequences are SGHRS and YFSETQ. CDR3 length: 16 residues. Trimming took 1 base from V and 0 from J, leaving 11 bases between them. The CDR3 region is CASSLRDIRSGNTIYF. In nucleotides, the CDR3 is TGCGCCAGCAGCTTGAGGGACATTCGCTCTGGAAACACCATATATTTT.